A single sample gave rise to the 11 T cell receptor beta chains below, sequenced in a study of CD8 T cells in Susac syndrome. Random hexamers were used to reverse transcribe 0.5 to 1 ug of RNA. TCRdb re-called the immunoSEQ multiplex PCR reads with MiXCR, one entry per CDR3 protein. The sample holds roughly 150,000 distinct CDR3 sequences, roughly 94% seen once. The source material was CD8+ T cells from PBMCs. The receptors originated from a human donor with multiple sclerosis.

The chain links TRBV5-1 to TRBJ2-1; TRBD1 is a possible D gene (5 bases). Germline lookup yields CDR1 SGHRS and CDR2 YFSETQ. V lost 5 bases and J lost 8, with 8 bases in between. The CDR3 extends over 11 amino acids. In DNA form, the CDR3 reads TGCGCCAGCAGGTGGGGCGATGAGCAGTTCTTC. Amino acid sequence: CASRWGDEQFF.

The table lists this clonotype with a few counts. The V gene is TRBV7-2, the J gene TRBJ1-1; D unclear. The CDR3 runs to 15 residues. Trimming pared 5 bases from V and 1 base from J, leaving 14 bases between. Looked up from germline, CDR1 is SGHTA and CDR2 is FQGNSA. CDR3 region: CASSPLDGTNTEAFF. In DNA form, the CDR3 reads TGTGCCAGCAGCCCTTTGGACGGAACGAACACTGAAGCTTTCTTT.

The J gene is TRBJ1-5, the V gene TRBV9, with TRBD1 matching 7 bases. Germline V CDR1 and CDR2: SGDLS, YYNGEE. The CDR3 is made up of 13 amino acids. V lost 4 bases and J lost 6; bases outside the gene matches: 4. This CDR3 is CASSPTGIQPQHF. In DNA, the CDR3 is TGTGCCAGCAGCCCGACAGGGATTCAGCCCCAGCATTTT.

The chain joins TRBV6-1 to TRBJ2-1; D remains unclear. V was cut by 8 bases and J by 4 bases, with 21 bases left in between. The CDR3 is made up of 16 amino acids. Germline V lookup: CDR1 MNHNS, CDR2 SASEGT. In DNA, the CDR3 is TGTGCCAGCTTCCCGCTCGAGGTAGCTCCTTACAATGAGCAGTTCTTC. Protein product: CASFPLEVAPYNEQFF.

V gene TRBV23-1 combines with J gene TRBJ2-5; 13 nucleotides agree with TRBD2. TRBV23-1 qualifies as an ORF whose function is uncertain. The CDR3 totals 16 residues. V gave up 1 base and J gave up 3 bases; unmatched junction bases: 2. The CDR3 reads CASSQLGLAGKETQYF. In DNA, the CDR3 is TGCGCCAGCAGTCAATTGGGACTAGCGGGAAAAGAGACCCAGTACTTC.

This clonotype was counted once. V usage is TRBV12-3 or TRBV12-4 and J usage is TRBJ1-2; perhaps TRBD1 as D (5 bases). The CDR3 totals 14 residues. V dropped 3 bases and J dropped 8 bases, with 16 bases sitting between them. For the CDR3, the DNA is TGTGCCAGCAGTTTTGTGTTGAGGGGAGGAGGCTACACCTTC. Translation: CASSFVLRGGGYTF.

This sequence joins TRBV2 and TRBJ1-1; 7 bases fit TRBD1. CDR1 and CDR2 (germline): SNHLY, FYNNEI. This CDR3 contains 14 residues. V gave up 4 bases and J gave up 0 bases; unmatched junction bases: 2. The DNA of the CDR3 is TGTGCCAGCAGTGCGGGACAGATGAACACTGAAGCTTTCTTT. Its protein product is CASSAGQMNTEAFF. The whole variable domain, filled in from reference TRBV2 and TRBJ1-1, reads EPEVTQTPSHQVTQMGQEVILRCVPISNHLYFYWYRQILGQKVEFLVSFYNNEISEKSEIFDDQFSVERPDGSNFTLKIRSTKLEDSAMYFCASSAGQMNTEAFFGQGTRLTVV.

This chain connects TRBV29-1 to TRBJ1-6; TRBD1 might be the D (5 bases). Germline V gene data show CDR1 as SQVTM and CDR2 as ANQGSEA. The CDR3 contains 16 residues. V was cut by 7 bases and J by 9 bases, with 25 bases left in between. The DNA of the CDR3 is TGCAGCGGGCCGGACACCCGGGTCCTCCGCGGTTCACCCCTCCACTTT. This sequence encodes CSGPDTRVLRGSPLHF.

The CDR3 DNA reads as TGCAGCGCCCCATCGGGACCGAACACTGAAGCTTTCTTT. Protein product: CSAPSGPNTEAFF. V usage is TRBV29-1 and J usage is TRBJ1-1; a possible D gene is TRBD1 (5 bases). The CDR3 contains 13 residues. Trimming stripped 7 bases from V and 1 base from J, with 13 bases between. Germline CDR1 is SQVTM and CDR2 is ANQGSEA.

CDR3 coding DNA: TGTGCCAGCAGCTTACCAGGGAACCAGTACGAGCAGTACTTC. Amino acids: CASSLPGNQYEQYF. The rearrangement joins TRBV7-2 to TRBJ2-7; possible D gene TRBD1, 5 bases. Deletions cut 2 bases from V and 4 bases from J, with 12 bases between. CDR3 length equals 14 residues. Germline V gene lookup returns CDR1 SGHTA and CDR2 FQGNSA.

J is TRBJ2-7 and V is TRBV6-6; a weak D match, TRBD2 (6 bases). This CDR3 is 12 amino acids long. Germline CDR1 is MNHNY and CDR2 is SVGAGI (reference sequence). V lost 7 bases and J 4 bases, leaving 11 bases between the germline ends. The CDR3 DNA reads TGTGCCAGCACCCGGGGGACTTACGAGCAGTACTTC. It translates to CASTRGTYEQYF.